The 22 T cell receptor beta chains given below trace back to one sample, sequenced in a study of blood T cell repertoires in COVID-19. TCRdb's table, derived via immunoSEQ multiplex PCR, lists solely in-frame clones and lacks some. Of about 250,000 clones in the sample, about 86% were seen once. The sample taken for sequencing was peripheral blood. The receptors come from an elderly man with acute or convalescent COVID-19.

There are a few counts of this clone. The gene calls are TRBV5-4 and TRBJ1-2, with a possible D match to TRBD1 (5 bases). Trimming took 1 base from V and 2 from J, leaving 12 bases between them. This CDR3 comprises 15 residues. Looked up from germline, CDR1 is SGHNT and CDR2 is YYREEE (reference sequence). This CDR3 reads CASSLSDIFNYGYTF. CDR3 in DNA: TGTGCCAGCAGCTTGTCGGACATCTTCAACTATGGCTACACCTTC.

V usage is TRBV5-1 and J usage is TRBJ2-3; D is uncertain. Germline CDR1 reads SGHRS; CDR2 reads YFSETQ. This CDR3 spans 13 amino acids. V was shortened by 1 base and J by 0 bases, with 3 bases between the two germline ends. For the CDR3, the DNA is TGCGCCAGCAGCTTGACAAGCACAGATACGCAGTATTTT. As protein: CASSLTSTDTQYF.

V is TRBV12-3 or TRBV12-4 and J is TRBJ2-7; 10 nucleotides agree with TRBD1. The CDR3 has 13 residues. With V trimmed by 9 bases and J by 5 bases, 7 bases remained unmatched. This CDR3 is CASWTGGYNEQYF. CDR3 in DNA: TGTGCCAGTTGGACAGGGGGTTACAACGAGCAGTACTTC.

The chain carries TRBV7-2 and TRBJ1-2, with D perhaps TRBD1 (6 bases). This CDR3 contains 13 residues. The V end was cut by 2 bases, the J end by 4 bases, with 8 bases between. Germline-derived CDR1 and CDR2 are SGHTA and FQGNSA. The CDR3 protein is CASSLTTGYGYTF. The DNA for the CDR3 is TGTGCCAGCAGCTTAACGACAGGCTATGGCTACACCTTC.

The sample holds a few counts of this clone. This chain connects TRBV10-3 to TRBJ2-7; 10 bases match TRBD2. Germline V CDR1 and CDR2: ENHRY, SYGVKD. The CDR3 has 16 residues. With 8 bases clipped from V and 3 bases from J, the junction kept 13 bases outside the gene matches. This chain's CDR3 is CAIRRVEAGGGYEQYF. In DNA, the CDR3 is TGTGCCATCCGCAGGGTGGAAGCGGGAGGGGGCTACGAGCAGTACTTC.

This chain uses TRBV18 with TRBJ1-2, with a possible D match to TRBD1 (5 bases). In germline, CDR1 is KGHSH, CDR2 LQKENI. There are 13 residues in the CDR3. V was cut by 6 bases and J by 4 bases, with 12 bases left in between. In nucleotides, the CDR3 is TGTGCCAGCTCCGACCAGGGTAGCTATGGCTACACCTTC. Translated: CASSDQGSYGYTF.

This chain links TRBV7-9 with TRBJ2-7; TRBD1 might be the D (6 bases). This CDR3 has 14 amino acids. With 4 bases removed from V and 0 bases from J, the gap between germline ends came to 10 bases. Per the germline V gene, CDR1 is SEHNR and CDR2 is FQNEAQ (reference sequence). The CDR3 sequence is CASSSRDNSYEQYF. The CDR3 region has the DNA TGTGCCAGCAGCTCCCGGGACAACTCCTACGAGCAGTACTTC.

With respect to this clone: Other DNA variants within this sample encode the same CDR3. The chain carries TRBV6-5 and TRBJ1-1; TRBD1 is a possible D gene (6 bases). Trimming took 0 bases from V and 1 from J, leaving 6 bases between them. CDR1 and CDR2 from the germline V gene are MNHEY and SVGAGI. This CDR3 has 14 amino acids. The CDR3 DNA reads TGTGCCAGCAGTTACTCGGGGGCGAACACTGAAGCTTTCTTT. Translation: CASSYSGANTEAFF.

The V gene is TRBV5-1, the J gene TRBJ1-6, with 9 bases identical to TRBD1. Germline values: CDR1 SGHRS, CDR2 YFSETQ. The CDR3 contains 15 residues. Germline trimming cut 4 bases from V and 10 bases from J; bases unmatched to any gene: 9. CDR3 nucleotides: TGCGCCAGCAGCATTACAGGGGGCTACGAATCACCCCTCCACTTT. It specifies CASSITGGYESPLHF.

The count of this clone is one. The chain is built from TRBV10-1 and TRBJ1-2, with D possibly TRBD1 on 6 matching bases. The V gene lost 0 bases and the J gene lost 9 bases, with 11 bases spanning the gap. The CDR3 loop spans 13 amino acids. The V gene's germline CDR1 is WNHNN and CDR2 SYGVQD (reference sequence). The CDR3 coding sequence is TGCGCCAGCAGTGAGTCCGGGGACATGCGCTACACCTTC. The encoded protein is CASSESGDMRYTF.

The genes are TRBV11-2 and TRBJ1-6; the match to TRBD1 covers 11 bases. Germline V gene data show CDR1 as SGHAT and CDR2 as FQNNGV. The CDR3 extends over 15 amino acids. V was pared by 5 bases and J by 9 bases, with 6 bases of the junction left unmatched. The CDR3 loop is CASSGDRGFGSPLHF. DNA for the CDR3: TGTGCCAGCAGCGGGGACAGGGGGTTTGGTTCACCCCTCCACTTT.

V usage is TRBV4-1 and J usage is TRBJ1-3; possible D gene TRBD1, 6 bases. CDR1 and CDR2 (germline): MGHRA, YSYEKL. This CDR3 is 15 amino acids long. Trimming cost V 0 bases and J 2 bases, with 8 bases left between them. The chain's CDR3 is CASSQEGGPGNTIYF. The DNA of the CDR3 is TGCGCCAGCAGCCAAGAGGGGGGGCCTGGAAACACCATATATTTT.

The chain employs TRBV24-1 and TRBJ2-3; 9 bases agree with TRBD1. Per the germline V gene, CDR1 is KGHDR and CDR2 is SFDVKD. With V trimmed by 3 bases and J by 7 bases, 10 bases remained unmatched. This CDR3 region has 16 residues. The CDR3 protein is CATSDTRDRERYTQYF. The CDR3 DNA is TGTGCCACCAGTGATACCAGGGACAGGGAACGATATACGCAGTATTTT.

The V gene is TRBV25-1, the J gene TRBJ1-2; TRBD1 is a possible D gene (5 bases). Trimming took off 2 bases at V and 3 bases at J, with 16 bases between the two ends. The CDR3 sequence is 16 residues long. Germline assignment: CDR1 MGHDK and CDR2 SYGVNS. This chain's CDR3 is CASSEPGLTGDYGYTF. The CDR3 DNA reads as TGTGCCAGCAGTGAACCGGGACTAACCGGGGACTATGGCTACACCTTC.

The chain couples TRBV20-1 to TRBJ2-7; 7 positions agree with TRBD2. Losses at the gene ends were 6 bases for V and 7 bases for J; bases not matched to a gene: 6. The CDR3 spans 11 residues. Germline lookup yields CDR1 DFQATT and CDR2 SNEGSKA (reference sequence). The CDR3 DNA sequence: TGCAGTGCGGAGCGGGGTCGAGAGCAGTACTTC. Translated, it gives CSAERGREQYF.

The V gene is TRBV11-2, the J gene TRBJ1-5; no clear D gene. V was clipped by 0 bases and J by 6 bases, with 6 bases between them. The CDR3 runs 13 residues. Germline CDR1 is SGHAT and CDR2 is FQNNGV. The CDR3: CASSLDRSQPQHF. CDR3 coding DNA: TGTGCCAGCAGCTTAGACCGGAGTCAGCCCCAGCATTTT.

The chain employs TRBV10-3 and TRBJ1-1; TRBD1 matches at 8 bases. Germline V CDR1 and CDR2: ENHRY, SYGVKD. The CDR3 contains 14 residues. Losses at the gene ends were 6 bases for V and 6 bases for J; bases not matched to a gene: 9. This chain's CDR3 is CAIRMTGEGSEAFF. The CDR3 DNA reads as TGTGCCATCAGGATGACAGGGGAAGGCTCTGAAGCTTTCTTT.

This chain uses TRBV7-9 with TRBJ1-2; the match to TRBD1 covers 8 bases. Germline values: CDR1 SEHNR, CDR2 FQNEAQ (reference sequence). CDR3 length: 15 amino acids. J gave up 3 bases and V 4 bases, and 7 bases lay outside the gene matches. The CDR3 sequence: CASSSQGAMDYGYTF. Written as DNA, the CDR3 is TGTGCCAGCAGCTCCCAGGGGGCGATGGACTATGGCTACACCTTC.

The rearrangement uses TRBV5-1 and TRBJ1-1, with 9 bases that match TRBD1. The J segment lost 10 bases and the V segment lost 0 bases, leaving 7 bases of the junction unmatched. Germline V gene data show CDR1 as SGHRS and CDR2 as YFSETQ. CDR3 length: 14 amino acids. CDR3 region: CASSLDRDRVTAFF. The CDR3 DNA reads TGCGCCAGCAGCTTGGACCGGGACAGGGTTACAGCTTTCTTT.

A single count supports this clone. This chain joins TRBV6-6 and TRBJ1-1, with D unresolved. CDR1 MNHNY and CDR2 SVGAGI come from the germline V gene (reference sequence). V was trimmed by 6 bases and J by 4 bases, leaving 21 bases between them. The CDR3 extends over 16 amino acids. The CDR3 is CASSLDSHLGGTEAFF. CDR3 DNA sequence: TGTGCCAGCAGCCTAGACTCCCACTTGGGAGGCACTGAAGCTTTCTTT.

The chain recombines TRBV9 with TRBJ2-1; D not certain. V lost 0 bases and J 7 bases, leaving 8 bases between the germline ends. Looked up from germline, CDR1 is SGDLS and CDR2 is YYNGEE. CDR3 length equals 13 residues. The CDR3 DNA reads as TGTGCCAGCAGCGTAGTAGAAGCGAATGAGCAGTTCTTC. Its translation is CASSVVEANEQFF.

The chain combines TRBV12-3 or TRBV12-4 with TRBJ2-7; D gene ambiguous. The length of the CDR3 is 13 residues. Between the trimmed V and J ends, which lost 1 base and 9 bases, there was a span of 13 bases. The DNA for the CDR3 is TGTGCCAGCAGTTTAGGTGGTGAGACGGGGCAGTACTTC. Amino acid sequence: CASSLGGETGQYF.